This T cell receptor (beta chain) is drawn from a study of cytomegalovirus exposure and HLA in healthy donors. Study outcomes and limitations: Presence/absence analyses rested on an assumption that sequencing depth was roughly uniform across donors. Overall, some 160 TCR beta chains were annotated as cytomegalovirus-associated.

13 Jbeta primers and 60 Vbeta primers were used for the PCR. Sequencing was performed with immunoSEQ multiplex PCR; in TCRdb, only in-frame clones are kept and a portion is missing. This table holds some 130,000 clones. About this clone: Its antigen is unknown.

In germline, CDR1 is MGHDK, CDR2 SYGVNS. This CDR3 spans 16 amino acids. Trimming cost V 4 bases and J 8 bases, with 20 bases left between them. The clonotype was recovered from a middle-aged woman in good health and CMV-seronegative. The chain employs TRBV25-1 and TRBJ1-4; D not certain. What was sequenced was PBMCs. CDR3 protein: CASSATRMRRGEKLFF. As DNA, the CDR3 is TGTGCCAGCAGTGCTACAAGGATGAGGAGAGGCGAAAAACTGTTTTTT.